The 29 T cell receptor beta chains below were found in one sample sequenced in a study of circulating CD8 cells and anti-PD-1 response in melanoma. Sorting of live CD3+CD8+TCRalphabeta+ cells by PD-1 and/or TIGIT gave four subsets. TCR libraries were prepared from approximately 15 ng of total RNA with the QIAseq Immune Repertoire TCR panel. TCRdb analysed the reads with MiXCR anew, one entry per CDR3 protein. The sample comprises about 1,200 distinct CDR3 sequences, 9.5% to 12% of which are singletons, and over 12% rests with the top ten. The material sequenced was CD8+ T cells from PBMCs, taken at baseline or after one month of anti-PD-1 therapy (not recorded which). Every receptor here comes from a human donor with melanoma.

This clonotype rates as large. The CDR3: CASSPFPAQDPAYEQYF. The CDR3 bases are TGTGCCAGCTCACCTTTCCCGGCCCAGGACCCGGCCTACGAGCAGTACTTC. The rearrangement joins TRBV18 to TRBJ2-7; the D is unclear. The germline gives CDR1 KGHSH, CDR2 LQKENI. V was trimmed by 3 bases and J by 2 bases, leaving 20 bases between them. This CDR3 is built from 17 residues.

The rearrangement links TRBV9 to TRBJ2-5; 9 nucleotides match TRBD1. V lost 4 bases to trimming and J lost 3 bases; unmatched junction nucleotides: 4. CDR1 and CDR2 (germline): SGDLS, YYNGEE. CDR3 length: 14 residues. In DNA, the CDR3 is TGTGCCAGCAGCCCCCGGGACAGGGAAGAGACCCAGTACTTC. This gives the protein CASSPRDREETQYF.

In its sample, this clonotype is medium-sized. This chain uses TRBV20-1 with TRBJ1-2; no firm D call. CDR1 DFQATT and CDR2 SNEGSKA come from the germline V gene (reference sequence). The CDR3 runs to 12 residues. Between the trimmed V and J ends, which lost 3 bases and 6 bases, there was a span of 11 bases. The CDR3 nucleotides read TGCAGTGCTAGGGGCCTGGGAGATGGCTACACCTTC. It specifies CSARGLGDGYTF.

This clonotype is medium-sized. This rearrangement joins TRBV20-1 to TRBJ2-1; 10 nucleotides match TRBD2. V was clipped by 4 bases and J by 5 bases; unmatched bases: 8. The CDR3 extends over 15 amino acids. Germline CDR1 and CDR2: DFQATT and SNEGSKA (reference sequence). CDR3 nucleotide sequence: TGCAGTGCTATTCCGGGACTAGCGTCCGACAATGAGCAGTTCTTC. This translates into CSAIPGLASDNEQFF.

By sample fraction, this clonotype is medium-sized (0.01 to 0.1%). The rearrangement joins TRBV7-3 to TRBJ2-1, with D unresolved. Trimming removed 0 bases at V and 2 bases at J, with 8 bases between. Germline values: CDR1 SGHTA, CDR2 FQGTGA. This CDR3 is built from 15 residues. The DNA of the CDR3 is TGTGCCAGCAGCTTAACCCTACAGCCCTACAATGAGCAGTTCTTC. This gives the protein CASSLTLQPYNEQFF.

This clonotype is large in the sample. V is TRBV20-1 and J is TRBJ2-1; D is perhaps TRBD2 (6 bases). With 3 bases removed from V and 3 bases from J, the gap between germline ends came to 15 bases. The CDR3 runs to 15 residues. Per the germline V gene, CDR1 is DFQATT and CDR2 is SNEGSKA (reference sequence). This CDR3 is CSARGRDWDYNEQFF. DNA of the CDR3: TGCAGTGCTAGGGGCCGGGACTGGGACTACAATGAGCAGTTCTTC.

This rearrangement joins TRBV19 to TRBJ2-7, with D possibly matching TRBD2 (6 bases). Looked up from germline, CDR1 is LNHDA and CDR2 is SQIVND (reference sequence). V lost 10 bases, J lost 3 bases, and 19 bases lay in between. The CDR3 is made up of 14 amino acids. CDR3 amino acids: CATSPTGGIYEQYF. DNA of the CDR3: TGTGCCACCTCCCCCACCGGAGGGATCTACGAGCAGTACTTC.

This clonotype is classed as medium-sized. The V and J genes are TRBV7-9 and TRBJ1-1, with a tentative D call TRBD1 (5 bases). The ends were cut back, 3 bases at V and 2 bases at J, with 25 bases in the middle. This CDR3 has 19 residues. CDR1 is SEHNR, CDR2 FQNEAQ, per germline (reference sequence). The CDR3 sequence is CASSFRGTDSRKGNTEAFF. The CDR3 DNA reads TGTGCCAGCAGCTTTAGGGGAACCGACAGCCGCAAGGGCAACACTGAAGCTTTCTTT.

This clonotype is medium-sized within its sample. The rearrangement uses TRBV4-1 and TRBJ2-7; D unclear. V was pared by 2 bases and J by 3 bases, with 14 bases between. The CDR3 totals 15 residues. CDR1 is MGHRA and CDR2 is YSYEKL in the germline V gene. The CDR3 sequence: CASSQTVGSGYEQYF. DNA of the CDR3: TGCGCCAGCAGCCAAACCGTTGGGTCCGGCTACGAGCAGTACTTC.

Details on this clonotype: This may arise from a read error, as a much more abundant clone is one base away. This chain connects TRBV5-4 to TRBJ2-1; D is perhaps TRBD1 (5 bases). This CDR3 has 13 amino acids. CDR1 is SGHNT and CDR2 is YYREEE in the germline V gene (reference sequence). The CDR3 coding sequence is TGTGTCAGCAGCTTTGTGACAGAGGATGAGCAGTTCTTC. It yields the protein CVSSFVTEDEQFF. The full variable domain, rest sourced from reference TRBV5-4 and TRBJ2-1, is ETGVTQSPTHLIKTRGQQVTLRCSSQSGHNTVSWYQQALGQGPQFIFQYYREEENGRGNFPPRFSGLQFPNYSSELNVNALELDDSALYLCVSSFVTEDEQFFGPGTRLTVL.

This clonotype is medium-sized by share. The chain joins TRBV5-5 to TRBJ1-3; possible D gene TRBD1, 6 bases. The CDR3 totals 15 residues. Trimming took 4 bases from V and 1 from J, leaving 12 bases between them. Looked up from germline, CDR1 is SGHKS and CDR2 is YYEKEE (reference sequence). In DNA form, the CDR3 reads TGTGCCAGCAGCACCGACAGGATTTCTGGAAACACCATATATTTT. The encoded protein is CASSTDRISGNTIYF.

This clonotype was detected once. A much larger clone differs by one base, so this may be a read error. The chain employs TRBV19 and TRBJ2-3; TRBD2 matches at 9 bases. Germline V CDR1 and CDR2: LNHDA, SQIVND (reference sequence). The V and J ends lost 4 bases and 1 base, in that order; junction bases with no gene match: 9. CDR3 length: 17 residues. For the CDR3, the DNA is TGTGCCAGTAGTACCGTGCTAGCGGGGCCGCGCACAGATACGCAGTATTTT. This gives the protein CASSTVLAGPRTDTQYF.

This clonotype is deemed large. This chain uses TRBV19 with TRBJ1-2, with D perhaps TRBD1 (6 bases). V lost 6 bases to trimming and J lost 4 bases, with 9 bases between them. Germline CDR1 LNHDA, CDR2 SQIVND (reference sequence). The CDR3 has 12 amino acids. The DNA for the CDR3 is TGTGCCAGTAGACAGGGCTCCTATGGCTACACCTTC. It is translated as CASRQGSYGYTF.

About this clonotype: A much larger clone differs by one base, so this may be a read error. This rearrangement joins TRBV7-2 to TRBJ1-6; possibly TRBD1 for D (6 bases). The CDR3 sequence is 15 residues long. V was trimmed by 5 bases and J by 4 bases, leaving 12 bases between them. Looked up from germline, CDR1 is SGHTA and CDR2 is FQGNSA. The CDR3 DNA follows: TGTGCCAGCAGCGCCCTGGACAGTTATAATTCACCCCTCCACTTT. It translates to CASSALDSYNSPLHF.

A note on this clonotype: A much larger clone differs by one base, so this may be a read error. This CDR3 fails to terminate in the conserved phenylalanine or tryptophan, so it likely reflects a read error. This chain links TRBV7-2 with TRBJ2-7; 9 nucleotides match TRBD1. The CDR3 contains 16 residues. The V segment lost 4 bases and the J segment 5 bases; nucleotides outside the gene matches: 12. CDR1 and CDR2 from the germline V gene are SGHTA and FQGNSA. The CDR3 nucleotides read TGTGCCAGCAGCTCCTTTTACGGGACAGGGCTCCACGAGCAGTACTCC. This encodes CASSSFYGTGLHEQYS.

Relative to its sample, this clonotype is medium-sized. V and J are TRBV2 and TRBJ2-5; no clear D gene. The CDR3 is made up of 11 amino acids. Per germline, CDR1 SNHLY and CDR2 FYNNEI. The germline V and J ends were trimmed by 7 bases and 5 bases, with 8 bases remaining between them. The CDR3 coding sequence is TGTGCCAGCAACCTAGAGGAGACCCAGTACTTC. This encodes CASNLEETQYF.

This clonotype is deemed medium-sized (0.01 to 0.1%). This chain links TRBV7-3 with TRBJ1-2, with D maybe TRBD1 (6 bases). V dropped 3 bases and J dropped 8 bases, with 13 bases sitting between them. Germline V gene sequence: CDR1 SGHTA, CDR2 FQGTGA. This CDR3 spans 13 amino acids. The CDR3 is CASSLGAGEGYTF. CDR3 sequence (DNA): TGTGCCAGCAGCTTGGGAGCAGGGGAAGGCTACACCTTC. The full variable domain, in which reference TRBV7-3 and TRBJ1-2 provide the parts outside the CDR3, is GAGVSQTPSNKVTEKGKYVELRCDPISGHTALYWYRQSLGQGPEFLIYFQGTGAADDSGLPNDRFFAVRPEGSVSTLKIQRTERGDSAVYLCASSLGAGEGYTFGSGTRLTVV.

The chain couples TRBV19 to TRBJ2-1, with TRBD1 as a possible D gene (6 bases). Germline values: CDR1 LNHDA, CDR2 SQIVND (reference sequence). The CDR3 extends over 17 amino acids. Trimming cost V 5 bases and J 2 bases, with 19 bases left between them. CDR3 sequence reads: CASSLQGSRVTYNEQFF. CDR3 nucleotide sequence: TGTGCCAGTAGTTTACAGGGATCGAGGGTAACCTACAATGAGCAGTTCTTC.

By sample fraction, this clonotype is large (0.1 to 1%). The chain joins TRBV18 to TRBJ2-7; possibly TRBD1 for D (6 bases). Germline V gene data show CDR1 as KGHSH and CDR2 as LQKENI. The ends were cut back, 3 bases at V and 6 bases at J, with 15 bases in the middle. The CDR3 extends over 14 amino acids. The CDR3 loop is CASSPTGYFGEQYF. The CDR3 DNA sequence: TGTGCCAGCTCACCCACAGGGTACTTCGGCGAGCAGTACTTC.

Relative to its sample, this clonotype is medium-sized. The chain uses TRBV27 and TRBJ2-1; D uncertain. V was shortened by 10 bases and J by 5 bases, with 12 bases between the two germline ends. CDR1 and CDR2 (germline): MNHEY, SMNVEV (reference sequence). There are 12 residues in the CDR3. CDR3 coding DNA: TGTGCCACGCGGACCGGAAACAATGAGCAGTTCTTC. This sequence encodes CATRTGNNEQFF.

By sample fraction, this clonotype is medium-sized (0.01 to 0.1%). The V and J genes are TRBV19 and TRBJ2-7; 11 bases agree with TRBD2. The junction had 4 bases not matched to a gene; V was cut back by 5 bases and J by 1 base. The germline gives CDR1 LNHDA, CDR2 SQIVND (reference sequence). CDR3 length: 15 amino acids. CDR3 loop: CASSVTSGGSYEQYF. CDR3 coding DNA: TGTGCCAGTAGTGTTACTAGCGGGGGATCCTACGAGCAGTACTTC.

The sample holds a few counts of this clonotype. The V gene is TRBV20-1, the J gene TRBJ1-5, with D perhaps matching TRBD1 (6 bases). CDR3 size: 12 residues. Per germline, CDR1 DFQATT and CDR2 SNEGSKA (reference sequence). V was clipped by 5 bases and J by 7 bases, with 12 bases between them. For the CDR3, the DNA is TGCAGTGCTGCAGGGGAATGGCAGCCCCAGCATTTT. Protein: CSAAGEWQPQHF.

CDR3 bases: TGCAGCATTGGTGAGGGCTCGTCCTACGAGCAGTACTTC. This gives the protein CSIGEGSSYEQYF. The rearrangement joins TRBV29-1 to TRBJ2-7; D is perhaps TRBD2 (5 bases). The CDR3 contains 13 residues. Germline CDR1 SQVTM, CDR2 ANQGSEA. Deletions cut 8 bases from V and 1 base from J, with 15 bases between.

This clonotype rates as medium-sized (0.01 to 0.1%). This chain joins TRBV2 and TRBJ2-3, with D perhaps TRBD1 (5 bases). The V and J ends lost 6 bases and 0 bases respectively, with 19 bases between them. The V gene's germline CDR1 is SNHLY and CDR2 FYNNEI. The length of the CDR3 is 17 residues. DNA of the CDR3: TGTGCCAGCAGCGCATGGGCGCAGGGCGTAAGCACAGATACGCAGTATTTT. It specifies CASSAWAQGVSTDTQYF.

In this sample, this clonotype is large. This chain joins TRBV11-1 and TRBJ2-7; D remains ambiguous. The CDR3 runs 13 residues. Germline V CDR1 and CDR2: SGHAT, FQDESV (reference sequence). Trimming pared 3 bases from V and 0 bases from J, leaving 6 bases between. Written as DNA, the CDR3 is TGTGCCAGCAGCTTCCAGAGCTCCTACGAGCAGTACTTC. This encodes CASSFQSSYEQYF. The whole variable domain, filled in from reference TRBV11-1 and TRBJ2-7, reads EAEVAQSPRYKITEKSQAVAFWCDPISGHATLYWYRQILGQGPELLVQFQDESVVDDSQLPKDRFSAERLKGVDSTLKIQPAELGDSAMYLCASSFQSSYEQYFGPGTRLTVT.

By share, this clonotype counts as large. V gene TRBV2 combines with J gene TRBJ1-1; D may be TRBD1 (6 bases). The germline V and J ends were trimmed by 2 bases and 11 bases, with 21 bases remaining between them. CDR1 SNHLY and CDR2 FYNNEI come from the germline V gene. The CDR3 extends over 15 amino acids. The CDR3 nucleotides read TGTGCCAGCAGTGAAAATCCCTTCCTACCCCAGGGGGCTTTCTTT. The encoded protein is CASSENPFLPQGAFF.

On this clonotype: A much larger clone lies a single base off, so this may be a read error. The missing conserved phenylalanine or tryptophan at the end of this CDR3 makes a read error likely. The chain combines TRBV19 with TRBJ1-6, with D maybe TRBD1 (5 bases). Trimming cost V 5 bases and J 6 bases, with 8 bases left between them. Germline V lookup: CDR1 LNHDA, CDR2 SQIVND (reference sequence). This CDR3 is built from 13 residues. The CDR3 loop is CASSDGGNSPLHS. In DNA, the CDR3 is TGTGCCAGTAGTGATGGGGGTAATTCACCCCTCCACTCT.

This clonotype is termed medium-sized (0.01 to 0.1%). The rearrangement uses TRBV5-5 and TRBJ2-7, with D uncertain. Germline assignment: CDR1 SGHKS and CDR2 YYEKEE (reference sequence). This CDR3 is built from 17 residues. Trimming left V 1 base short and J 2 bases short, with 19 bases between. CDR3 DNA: TGTGCCAGCAGCTTGAACAGTCCCCTTCTGACACCCTACGAGCAGTACTTC. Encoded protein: CASSLNSPLLTPYEQYF.

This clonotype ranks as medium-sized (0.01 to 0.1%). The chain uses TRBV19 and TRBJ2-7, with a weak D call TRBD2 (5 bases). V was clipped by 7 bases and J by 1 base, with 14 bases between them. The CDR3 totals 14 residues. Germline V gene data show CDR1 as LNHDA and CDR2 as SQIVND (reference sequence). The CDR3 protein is CASTPDGESYEQYF. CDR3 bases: TGTGCCAGTACCCCTGACGGGGAGTCCTACGAGCAGTACTTC.